The entry below gives a single T cell receptor beta chain sequence along with its context. Its antigen remains unknown. TCRdb redid the calling of the 5' RACE reads with MiXCR, one entry per CDR3 protein. The sample contains a few hundred thousand distinct CDR3 sequences, 7.5% to 9.5% of which appear only once. The sample belongs to a study of T-cell memory formation after mild COVID-19. Looking at the study overall: In these data, TCR clusters were largely donor specific. Study-level points and caveats: Clones contracting across day 15 to 85 had a balanced CD4/CD8 profile; later expanding clones leaned CD4+.

The receptor comes from a man aged 18 to 29 who had mild COVID-19 (a few samples of this study predate the infection). Cell type and time point are not known. Material for sequencing was PBMCs or a T cell subset sorted from them (not recorded which).

The CDR3 region has the DNA TGTGCCAGCAGCCCACCGGGACTCCCGTTTGCCTACACCTTC. This translates into CASSPPGLPFAYTF. This chain uses TRBV5-4 with TRBJ1-2, with D possibly matching TRBD1 (5 bases). Trimming removed 4 bases from V and 10 bases from J, with 20 bases in between. The CDR3 extends over 14 amino acids. CDR1 and CDR2 from the germline V gene are SGHNT and YYREEE (reference sequence).